Presented here are 21 T cell receptor beta chains from one specimen sequenced in a study of preoperative IRX-2 immunotherapy in early breast cancer. The table came from immunoSEQ multiplex PCR; TCRdb's copy has only in-frame clones and leaves some out. The sample consists of about 98,000 clones, 75% to 90% of them appearing once. Documented treatment: preoperative locoregional IRX-2 cytokine immunotherapy. The material sequenced was tumor tissue, taken after IRX-2 immunotherapy. These receptors all come from a human donor with breast cancer.

The chain couples TRBV5-1 to TRBJ1-1; TRBD1 agrees at 8 bases. Germline loops: CDR1 SGHRS, CDR2 YFSETQ. The length of the CDR3 is 15 residues. V gave up 5 bases and J gave up 0 bases; unmatched junction bases: 6. The chain's CDR3 is CASRTGDLLNTEAFF. In nucleotides, the CDR3 is TGCGCCAGCAGGACAGGGGACCTCCTGAACACTGAAGCTTTCTTT.

The genes are TRBV30 and TRBJ2-6; a possible D gene is TRBD2 (5 bases). In germline, CDR1 is GTSNPN, CDR2 SVGIG (reference sequence). Deletions cut 2 bases from V and 2 bases from J, with 13 bases between. This CDR3 is 16 amino acids long. CDR3 nucleotide sequence: TGTGCCTGGAGTCTAAGAAGGACTGCTGGGGCCAACGTCCTGACTTTC. This gives the protein CAWSLRRTAGANVLTF.

The chain carries TRBV28 and TRBJ1-4; maybe TRBD1 (5 bases). This CDR3 is 16 amino acids long. Trimming left V 3 bases short and J 0 bases short, with 11 bases between. In germline, CDR1 is MDHEN, CDR2 SYDVKM. The CDR3 here is CASSLEGDPTNEKLFF. The DNA for the CDR3 is TGTGCCAGCAGTTTGGAAGGGGACCCAACTAATGAAAAACTGTTTTTT. The variable domain in full, with the rest retrieved from reference TRBV28 and TRBJ1-4, is DVKVTQSSRYLVKRTGEKVFLECVQDMDHENMFWYRQDPGLGLRLIYFSYDVKMKEKGDIPEGYSVSREKKERFSLILESASTNQTSMYLCASSLEGDPTNEKLFFGSGTQLSVL.

This chain connects TRBV19 to TRBJ1-6; unclear D gene. This CDR3 is built from 13 residues. Per germline, CDR1 LNHDA and CDR2 SQIVND (reference sequence). V was trimmed by 4 bases and J by 8 bases, leaving 9 bases between them. The CDR3 coding sequence is TGTGCCAGTAGTACGGGGAAAGATTCACCCCTCCACTTT. It specifies CASSTGKDSPLHF.

This chain uses TRBV5-1 with TRBJ2-1; a weak D match, TRBD2 (6 bases). Germline loops: CDR1 SGHRS, CDR2 YFSETQ. V lost 3 bases, J lost 7 bases, and 32 bases lay in between. CDR3 length equals 20 residues. The CDR3 loop reads CASSWPPASPATPGRNEQFF. CDR3 DNA sequence: TGCGCCAGCAGCTGGCCTCCCGCTAGTCCCGCGACCCCGGGGAGGAATGAGCAGTTCTTC.

The V call is TRBV10-2, the J call TRBJ2-2; unclear D gene. This CDR3 comprises 15 residues. Trimming shortened V by 4 bases and J by 1 base, and 10 bases separated the two germline ends. Germline V CDR1 and CDR2: WSHSY, SAAADI. The CDR3 sequence: CASSAPSGNTGELFF. The DNA of the CDR3 is TGCGCCAGCAGTGCACCATCAGGGAACACCGGGGAGCTGTTTTTT.

This rearrangement joins TRBV27 to TRBJ1-5, with 7 bases lining up with TRBD1. With V trimmed by 6 bases and J by 5 bases, 7 bases remained unmatched. CDR1 and CDR2 from the germline V gene are MNHEY and SMNVEV (reference sequence). CDR3 length equals 14 residues. For the CDR3, the DNA is TGTGCCAGCAGCCTGACAGGGAACGATCAGCCCCAGCATTTT. Protein sequence: CASSLTGNDQPQHF.

DNA for the CDR3: TGTGCCAGCTCACCACCGATGGGGGCTAGCACAGATACGCAGTATTTT. Translating it yields CASSPPMGASTDTQYF. The chain is built from TRBV18 and TRBJ2-3; tentative D call: TRBD1 (6 bases). CDR3 length: 16 amino acids. Germline loops: CDR1 KGHSH, CDR2 LQKENI. The germline V and J ends were trimmed by 0 bases and 0 bases, with 10 bases remaining between them.

This sequence joins TRBV29-1 and TRBJ1-2; no clear D. Germline V lookup: CDR1 SQVTM, CDR2 ANQGSEA. CDR3 length: 13 residues. V was shortened by 0 bases and J by 8 bases, with 13 bases between the two germline ends. CDR3 DNA: TGCAGCGTTGAAGACATGGGCGATCCCGGCTACACCTTC. This gives the protein CSVEDMGDPGYTF.

The chain has TRBV19 and TRBJ2-7, with D hard to call. V shed 3 bases and J shed 3 bases, with 6 bases lying between them. The CDR3 runs 12 residues. CDR1 is LNHDA, CDR2 SQIVND, per germline (reference sequence). The CDR3 nucleotides are TGTGCCAGTAGTATTTGGGGCTACGAGCAGTACTTC. Translating gives CASSIWGYEQYF.

The rearrangement uses TRBV6-8 and TRBJ1-1; perhaps TRBD1 as D (6 bases). The CDR3 contains 14 residues. Trimming stripped 7 bases from V and 1 base from J, with 13 bases between. Germline loops: CDR1 MNHGY, CDR2 SAAAGT. CDR3 DNA sequence: TGTGCCAGCATCCTAGGACAGTGGAACACTGAAGCTTTCTTT. The encoded protein is CASILGQWNTEAFF.

The chain links TRBV5-1 to TRBJ2-3, with 8 positions matching TRBD1. The length of the CDR3 is 15 residues. The junction had 5 bases not matched to a gene; V was cut back by 4 bases and J by 1 base. Germline-derived CDR1 and CDR2 are SGHRS and YFSETQ. The CDR3, as DNA: TGCGCCAGCAGCGGCCTACAGGGGGGCACAGATACGCAGTATTTT. It translates to CASSGLQGGTDTQYF.

The CDR3 DNA is TGTGCCAGCAGTTACGGACAGCCTTGGGGCAATCAGCCCCAGCATTTT. It yields the protein CASSYGQPWGNQPQHF. The chain recombines TRBV6-7 with TRBJ1-5; D might be TRBD1 (6 bases). TRBV6-7 counts as an open reading frame of uncertain function. V lost 2 bases to trimming and J lost 2 bases, with 13 bases between them. This CDR3 is built from 16 residues.

The chain has TRBV30 and TRBJ2-1, with a weak D call TRBD1 (7 bases). CDR3 length: 15 amino acids. Trimming cost V 2 bases and J 6 bases, with 17 bases left between them. Germline V lookup: CDR1 GTSNPN, CDR2 SVGIG (reference sequence). The CDR3 loop reads CAWSRGTARGNEQFF. As DNA, the CDR3 is TGTGCCTGGAGTCGGGGGACAGCACGTGGCAATGAGCAGTTCTTC.

The rearrangement joins TRBV19 to TRBJ2-2; D is possibly TRBD2 (6 bases). V was cut by 5 bases and J by 6 bases, with 10 bases left in between. Looked up from germline, CDR1 is LNHDA and CDR2 is SQIVND (reference sequence). The CDR3 totals 13 residues. The CDR3 DNA sequence: TGTGCCAGTAGTTGGGACTTCCCCGGGGAGCTGTTTTTT. Its translation is CASSWDFPGELFF.

The chain is built from TRBV6-8 and TRBJ1-3; the D is unclear. Trimming shortened V by 7 bases and J by 2 bases, and 6 bases separated the two germline ends. The CDR3 is 12 amino acids. Looked up from germline, CDR1 is MNHGY and CDR2 is SAAAGT. This CDR3 reads CASNPAGNTIYF. CDR3 sequence (DNA): TGTGCCAGCAACCCGGCTGGAAACACCATATATTTT.

The chain couples TRBV5-1 to TRBJ1-1; D may be TRBD1 (5 bases). The germline gives CDR1 SGHRS, CDR2 YFSETQ. The CDR3 is made up of 15 amino acids. With 0 bases removed from V and 4 bases from J, the gap between germline ends came to 13 bases. CDR3 in amino acids: CASSLDQGWATEAFF. The CDR3 region has the DNA TGCGCCAGCAGCTTGGATCAGGGCTGGGCCACTGAAGCTTTCTTT.

The V and J genes are TRBV23-1 and TRBJ2-7; 9 bases align to TRBD1. TRBV23-1 carries the ORF label, with uncertain function. The CDR3 covers 14 residues. The ends lost 8 bases at V and 0 bases at J; junction bases unmatched: 5. The CDR3 is CASDRDRDSYEQYF. CDR3 DNA: TGCGCCAGCGACCGGGACAGGGACTCCTACGAGCAGTACTTC.

The genes are TRBV5-1 and TRBJ2-2; D assignment may be TRBD1 or TRBD2 (6 bases each). From germline, CDR1 is SGHRS and CDR2 YFSETQ. There are 15 residues in the CDR3. Trimming left V 3 bases short and J 5 bases short, with 14 bases between. The CDR3 DNA sequence: TGCGCCAGCAGCTCTCAGACAGGAGGGACCGGGGAGCTGTTTTTT. This encodes CASSSQTGGTGELFF.

The chain employs TRBV18 and TRBJ2-7; 14 bases agree with TRBD2. There are 16 residues in the CDR3. V was pared by 2 bases and J by 0 bases, with 0 bases of the junction left unmatched. The germline V gene has CDR1 KGHSH and CDR2 LQKENI. CDR3 in amino acids: CASSPGTSGSSYEQYF. For the CDR3, the DNA is TGTGCCAGCTCACCAGGGACTAGCGGGAGCTCCTACGAGCAGTACTTC.

This clone is labeled medium-sized. The chain combines TRBV11-3 with TRBJ1-1, with D possibly being TRBD1 (5 bases). Trimming stripped 3 bases from V and 4 bases from J, with 15 bases between. The germline CDR1 and CDR2 sequences are SGHNT and YENEEA. This CDR3 has 15 amino acids. The chain's CDR3 is CASSLFLGAGTEAFF. DNA of the CDR3: TGTGCCAGCAGCTTGTTCTTAGGGGCGGGCACTGAAGCTTTCTTT. Looking up the rest from reference TRBV11-3 and TRBJ1-1 gives the full variable domain: EAGVVQSPRYKIIEKKQPVAFWCNPISGHNTLYWYLQNLGQGPELLIRYENEEAVDDSQLPKDRFSAERLKGVDSTLKIQPAELGDSAVYLCASSLFLGAGTEAFFGQGTRLTVV.